One sample yielded the 19 T cell receptor beta chains listed below, sequenced in a study of regulatory T cells in long-lasting Graves disease (dated by TCRdb to about 2021). The protocol used for the library was multiplex PCR. Sequenced using an Illumina HiSeq 4000. iRepertoire HTBI primers and Arm-PCR amplification of CDR3 regions were used to construct TCR beta libraries. TCRdb ran its own pipeline on the public reads, namely fastp trimming at Q25 and MiXCR clone calling, and kept in-frame beta chains. When rows share a CDR3 protein, they turn into one entry using the most common DNA and genes. The sample yields about 620,000 distinct CDR3 sequences; around 17% were counted once. The ten largest clones capture 18% of the sample. This specimen's time point label, per the study, means: newly diagnosed GD, antithyroid drugs for less than 3 months. For both TCR sequencing and RNA sequencing, RNA was extracted from PBMCs in TRIzol.

This same sample was also taken into another study, of T cells in Graves' hyperthyroidism and ophthalmopathy.

The sample was peripheral blood mononuclear cells (PBMCs), taken at new diagnosis, from a patient treated with antithyroid drugs. The receptors stem from a woman between 25 and 40 years old with Graves disease. Donor details come from another sample of the same person, matched by shared clones.

This clonotype has only a few counts. The V gene is TRBV18, the J gene TRBJ2-5; TRBD2 is a possible D gene (6 bases). Trimming shortened V by 6 bases and J by 5 bases, and 13 bases separated the two germline ends. This CDR3 is built from 13 residues. CDR1 is KGHSH and CDR2 is LQKENI in the germline V gene. The CDR3: CASSSGVEETQYF. The CDR3 region has the DNA TGTGCCAGCTCCTCGGGAGTCGAGGAGACCCAGTACTTC.

This clonotype appeared many times. The rearrangement links TRBV19 to TRBJ1-6, with TRBD1 matching over 8 bases. Unmatched junction bases numbered 10, after V lost 6 bases and J lost 6 bases. The CDR3 consists of 16 residues. CDR1 and CDR2 from the germline V gene are LNHDA and SQIVND (reference sequence). The CDR3 coding sequence is TGTGCCAGTAGCCTTTGGACAGGGACGAGTAATTCACCCCTCCACTTT. Its protein product is CASSLWTGTSNSPLHF.

This clonotype was seen only a few times. The V gene is TRBV9, the J gene TRBJ1-2, with TRBD1 matching over 8 bases. Germline CDR1 reads SGDLS; CDR2 reads YYNGEE. This CDR3 is built from 15 residues. The V segment lost 4 bases and the J segment 0 bases; nucleotides outside the gene matches: 5. CDR3 nucleotide sequence: TGTGCCAGCAGCTCTGGACAGGGAGCTAACTATGGCTACACCTTC. It specifies CASSSGQGANYGYTF.

This clonotype was seen repeatedly, ten times or more. The rearrangement links TRBV11-2 to TRBJ2-7; D unresolved. The CDR3 totals 13 residues. Trimming stripped 1 base from V and 5 bases from J, with 9 bases between. The germline V gene has CDR1 SGHAT and CDR2 FQNNGV. As DNA, the CDR3 is TGTGCCAGCAGCTTAGCGCTTTTCCACGAGCAGTACTTC. This translates into CASSLALFHEQYF.

This clonotype has ten or more counts. The rearrangement links TRBV20-1 to TRBJ2-5; 10 nucleotides align to TRBD1. This CDR3 has 14 amino acids. Germline-derived CDR1 and CDR2 are DFQATT and SNEGSKA (reference sequence). V trimming: 2 bases; J trimming: 5 bases; junction bases outside the gene matches: 5. CDR3 amino acids: CSARMTGGTETQYF. CDR3 nucleotide sequence: TGCAGTGCTAGAATGACAGGGGGCACGGAGACCCAGTACTTC.

The rearrangement links TRBV5-1 to TRBJ1-1, with D perhaps matching TRBD1 (6 bases). The CDR3 runs 15 residues. Germline V gives CDR1 SGHRS, CDR2 YFSETQ. Trimming left V 4 bases short and J 0 bases short, with 13 bases between. The CDR3 loop is CASSPRTDLNTEAFF. In DNA form, the CDR3 reads TGCGCCAGCAGCCCCCGGACAGATTTGAACACTGAAGCTTTCTTT.

The chain carries TRBV29-1 and TRBJ2-7, with TRBD2 matching 11 bases. The CDR3 consists of 16 residues. The germline gives CDR1 SQVTM, CDR2 ANQGSEA. Trimming took 2 bases from V and 5 from J; bases not matched to a gene: 11. As DNA, the CDR3 is TGCAGCGTTGAATTATCGGCTAGCGGGAGGAGGGACGAGCAGTACTTC. It codes for CSVELSASGRRDEQYF.

The CDR3 DNA reads as TGTGCCAGCGCCCTAGGGAGGGGCACAGATACGCAGTATTTT. Translation: CASALGRGTDTQYF. The chain employs TRBV27 and TRBJ2-3; 7 bases fit TRBD2. CDR3 size: 14 residues. The V segment lost 8 bases and the J segment 1 base; nucleotides outside the gene matches: 6. Germline CDR1 reads MNHEY; CDR2 reads SMNVEV (reference sequence).

The table lists this clonotype with a count of one. A much bigger clone sits one base away, suggesting this may be a read error. The rearrangement uses TRBV28 and TRBJ2-5, with unresolved D. Trimming pared 1 base from V and 1 base from J, leaving 13 bases between. The germline CDR1 and CDR2 sequences are MDHEN and SYDVKM. The CDR3 is 16 residues long. For the CDR3, the DNA is TGTGCCAGCAGTTTATCTTTGGGTTCGATCCAAGAGACCCAGTACTTC. This codes for CASSLSLGSIQETQYF.

The chain combines TRBV19 with TRBJ2-5; TRBD1 aligns across 9 bases. J lost 4 bases, V lost 5 bases, and 8 bases had no gene match. This CDR3 spans 15 amino acids. The V gene's germline CDR1 is LNHDA and CDR2 SQIVND (reference sequence). The CDR3 sequence is CASSRPGQGSETQYF. CDR3 DNA: TGTGCCAGTAGTCGCCCGGGACAGGGTTCAGAGACCCAGTACTTC.

In its sample, this clonotype was seen a few times. This chain links TRBV4-2 with TRBJ2-5, with unresolved D. The V gene's germline CDR1 is LGHNA and CDR2 YNFKEQ. V was pared by 1 base and J by 5 bases, with 14 bases between. There are 15 residues in the CDR3. The CDR3 here is CASSQGRASRETQYF. CDR3 nucleotides: TGTGCCAGCAGCCAAGGTCGCGCGTCCAGGGAGACCCAGTACTTC.

This clonotype was counted at least ten times. This chain connects TRBV28 to TRBJ1-2; 7 nucleotides align to TRBD1. Germline-derived CDR1 and CDR2 are MDHEN and SYDVKM. V lost 5 bases, J lost 5 bases, and 8 bases stayed unmatched. The CDR3 is 14 residues long. The CDR3 DNA is TGTGCCAGCAGTGTTTCTAGACAGGGATATGGCTACACCTTC. Translating it yields CASSVSRQGYGYTF.

The rearrangement uses TRBV20-1 and TRBJ1-1; perhaps TRBD1 as D (6 bases). Trimming took off 0 bases at V and 7 bases at J, with 15 bases between the two ends. From germline, CDR1 is DFQATT and CDR2 SNEGSKA (reference sequence). This CDR3 region has 14 residues. The chain's CDR3 is CSARDLIRGREAFF. In DNA form, the CDR3 reads TGCAGTGCTAGAGATCTTATCAGGGGTCGTGAAGCTTTCTTT.

This clonotype was seen only a few times. The chain uses TRBV20-1 and TRBJ1-4; no firm D call. Germline V gives CDR1 DFQATT, CDR2 SNEGSKA (reference sequence). V lost 3 bases to trimming and J lost 7 bases, with 15 bases between them. The CDR3 is made up of 14 amino acids. For the CDR3, the DNA is TGCAGTGCTAGGTTAATGAGACCAGGTGAAAAACTGTTTTTT. Translation: CSARLMRPGEKLFF.

This clonotype was counted ten times or more. V is TRBV19 and J is TRBJ1-1; D unresolved. V gave up 3 bases and J gave up 0 bases, with 11 bases separating them. The CDR3 totals 15 residues. The germline gives CDR1 LNHDA, CDR2 SQIVND (reference sequence). The DNA of the CDR3 is TGTGCCAGTAGTATGCGTCCAGTCATGAACACTGAAGCTTTCTTT. Translated: CASSMRPVMNTEAFF.

This clonotype was detected a few times. This chain connects TRBV29-1 to TRBJ1-4; D possibly corresponds to TRBD1 (6 bases). The CDR3 spans 12 residues. Germline loops: CDR1 SQVTM, CDR2 ANQGSEA. Trimming took 7 bases from V and 5 from J, leaving 11 bases between them. The DNA of the CDR3 is TGCAGCGCCGGGACACCGAATGAAAAACTGTTTTTT. It specifies CSAGTPNEKLFF.

This clonotype was observed a handful of times. The V and J genes are TRBV19 and TRBJ2-7, with D perhaps matching TRBD1 (6 bases). The CDR3 is made up of 14 amino acids. Germline V gene lookup returns CDR1 LNHDA and CDR2 SQIVND (reference sequence). The V end lost 3 bases, the J end lost 3 bases, and 12 bases lay between the germline ends. Here the CDR3 reads CASSMGQNGYEQYF. CDR3 sequence (DNA): TGTGCCAGTAGTATGGGACAAAACGGCTACGAGCAGTACTTC.

The table lists this clonotype with many counts. This chain links TRBV12-3 or TRBV12-4 with TRBJ2-7, with D uncertain. V lost 3 bases and J 4 bases, leaving 7 bases between the germline ends. This CDR3 is built from 12 residues. The CDR3 here is CASSLRRYEQYF. For the CDR3, the DNA is TGTGCCAGCAGTTTGCGACGATACGAGCAGTACTTC.

The table lists this clonotype with many counts. V is TRBV11-2 and J is TRBJ2-1; TRBD2 matches 7 bases. Looked up from germline, CDR1 is SGHAT and CDR2 is FQNNGV. V lost 3 bases to trimming and J lost 3 bases; unmatched junction nucleotides: 5. The CDR3 extends over 15 amino acids. Here the CDR3 reads CASSFRLAVYNEQFF. The DNA for the CDR3 is TGTGCCAGCAGCTTCCGGCTAGCGGTCTACAATGAGCAGTTCTTC.